This entry lists 32 T cell receptor beta chains sequenced from one sample in a study of breast tumors, draining lymph nodes, adjacent tissues. Axillary draining lymph nodes of breast cancer patients supplied the node samples. TCRdb re-derived calls from the multiplex PCR reads in MiXCR, one entry per CDR3 protein. The table shows tens of thousands of distinct CDR3 sequences, with around 20% occurring only once. What was sequenced was axillary lymph node tissue. All receptors derive from a female donor with breast cancer. Some clones in this sample may be carry-over from other donors' samples.

This clonotype came up many times. The gene calls are TRBV20-1 and TRBJ1-2; D might be TRBD1 (6 bases). The V end was cut by 6 bases, the J end by 8 bases, with 19 bases between. Looked up from germline, CDR1 is DFQATT and CDR2 is SNEGSKA (reference sequence). The CDR3 has 13 amino acids. The CDR3 DNA reads as TGCAGTGCGTTAATCCAGGGGTCGGGGGGCTACACCTTC. Amino acid sequence: CSALIQGSGGYTF.

This clonotype was picked up many times. The chain employs TRBV20-1 and TRBJ2-3; no definite D call. Trimming pared 6 bases from V and 6 bases from J, leaving 13 bases between. In germline, CDR1 is DFQATT, CDR2 SNEGSKA (reference sequence). CDR3 length equals 12 residues. CDR3 residues: CSAPVSWDTQYF. Written as DNA, the CDR3 is TGCAGTGCCCCCGTTTCGTGGGATACGCAGTATTTT.

There are many counts of this clonotype. J is TRBJ2-5 and V is TRBV4-2; TRBD2 agrees at 8 bases. V was pared by 8 bases and J by 4 bases, with 12 bases of the junction left unmatched. CDR3 length: 15 residues. Per the germline V gene, CDR1 is LGHNA and CDR2 is YNFKEQ. The CDR3 DNA sequence: TGTGCCAGCGGCCGAGGTGCGGGAGGCGGAGAGACCCAGTACTTC. Its protein product is CASGRGAGGGETQYF.

To note about this clonotype: This may be a read error: a much more frequent sequence differs by one nucleotide. J is TRBJ2-1 and V is TRBV2; perhaps TRBD2 as D (6 bases). The CDR3 has 12 residues. Germline values: CDR1 SNHLY, CDR2 FYNNEI. Trimming shortened V by 7 bases and J by 9 bases, and 13 bases separated the two germline ends. CDR3 DNA sequence: TGTGCCAGCAAAGGGACTTTCCGTGAGCAGTTCTTC. Translated, it gives CASKGTFREQFF.

This clonotype has a count of ten or more. The chain carries TRBV20-1 and TRBJ2-7, with TRBD2 matching over 14 bases. Germline loops: CDR1 DFQATT, CDR2 SNEGSKA (reference sequence). The CDR3 extends over 14 amino acids. The trim removed 6 bases at V and 4 bases at J, leaving 5 bases unmatched. CDR3 nucleotides: TGCAGTGCCCAAGGGACTAGCGGGAGTTACGAGCAGTACTTC. Encoded protein: CSAQGTSGSYEQYF.

This clonotype has a handful of counts. A single base separates this from a much larger clone, so it may be a read error. The J gene is TRBJ2-7, the V gene TRBV5-8; D is ambiguous. CDR3 length: 11 amino acids. The V gene's germline CDR1 is SGHTS and CDR2 YDEGEE. This CDR3 is CASSAAYGQYF. The DNA for the CDR3 is TGTGCCAGCAGCGCAGCCTACGGGCAGTACTTC.

Comment on this clonotype: Given a much more abundant clone one base away, this may be a read error. V gene TRBV19 combines with J gene TRBJ2-5, with TRBD1 as a possible D gene (6 bases). This CDR3 is built from 13 residues. CDR1 is LNHDA, CDR2 SQIVND, per germline (reference sequence). V was cut by 3 bases and J by 7 bases, with 12 bases left in between. As DNA, the CDR3 is TGTGCCAGTAGTATTAACAGGGTTGGGACCCAGTACTTC. It specifies CASSINRVGTQYF. Together with reference TRBV19 and TRBJ2-5, the CDR3 gives the full variable domain: DGGITQSPKYLFRKEGQNVTLSCEQNLNHDAMYWYRQDPGQGLRLIYYSQIVNDFQKGDIAEGYSVSREKKESFPLTVTSAQKNPTAFYLCASSINRVGTQYFGPGTRLLVL.

There are many counts of this clonotype. This sequence joins TRBV7-9 and TRBJ2-3; D may be TRBD2 (6 bases). V was trimmed by 3 bases and J by 0 bases, leaving 13 bases between them. The CDR3 runs to 16 residues. Germline V gene data show CDR1 as SEHNR and CDR2 as FQNEAQ (reference sequence). CDR3 sequence: CASSFSGRISTDTQYF. Written as DNA, the CDR3 is TGTGCCAGCAGCTTTAGCGGTAGGATTAGCACAGATACGCAGTATTTT.

This clonotype was found many times. This chain connects TRBV7-8 to TRBJ2-5; D gene unclear. The CDR3 is made up of 15 amino acids. Deletions cut 5 bases from V and 4 bases from J, with 17 bases between. Germline lookup yields CDR1 SGHVS and CDR2 FQNEAQ. CDR3 nucleotide sequence: TGTGCCAGCAGCCCCACGATTGTGATGAGAGAGACCCAGTACTTC. Amino acid sequence: CASSPTIVMRETQYF. Full variable domain (outside the CDR3, taken from reference TRBV7-8 and TRBJ2-5): GAGVSQSPRYKVAKRGQDVALRCDPISGHVSLFWYQQALGQGPEFLTYFQNEAQLDKSGLPSDRFFAERPEGSVSTLKIQRTQQEDSAVYLCASSPTIVMRETQYFGPGTRLLVL.

The chain joins TRBV6-2 or TRBV6-3 to TRBJ2-2; D is unresolved. The V gene lost 7 bases and the J gene lost 10 bases, with 13 bases spanning the gap. Germline CDR1 MNHEY, CDR2 SVGEGT. The CDR3 spans 12 residues. The CDR3 loop is CASTNPTAELFF. The CDR3 DNA sequence: TGTGCCAGCACCAACCCCACGGCGGAGCTGTTTTTT.

To note about this clonotype: An end of the junction differs from the germline gene, which may be a read error. The rearrangement uses TRBV9 and TRBJ2-7, with 7 bases that match TRBD1. CDR3 length: 14 amino acids. The V gene's germline CDR1 is SGDLS and CDR2 YYNGEE. The CDR3 spells CACSATGVAYEQYF. CDR3 nucleotides: TGTGCCTGCAGTGCTACAGGGGTAGCCTACGAGCAGTACTTC.

This clonotype has a handful of counts. The rearrangement joins TRBV7-9 to TRBJ1-1; D not certain. CDR3 length equals 14 residues. CDR1 and CDR2 from the germline V gene are SEHNR and FQNEAQ (reference sequence). Between the trimmed V and J ends, which lost 5 bases and 4 bases, there was a span of 14 bases. The CDR3 loop is CASSTEGSGTEAFF. In DNA form, the CDR3 reads TGTGCCAGCAGCACAGAAGGGTCGGGCACTGAAGCTTTCTTT.

This clonotype appeared many times. This chain connects TRBV2 to TRBJ2-1; a possible D gene is TRBD1 (6 bases). Germline loops: CDR1 SNHLY, CDR2 FYNNEI. With 5 bases removed from V and 15 bases from J, the gap between germline ends came to 14 bases. The CDR3 totals 11 residues. The CDR3 is CASSQDSSRFF. CDR3 coding DNA: TGTGCCAGCAGTCAGGACAGTAGTCGGTTCTTC. The variable domain in full, with the rest retrieved from reference TRBV2 and TRBJ2-1, is EPEVTQTPSHQVTQMGQEVILRCVPISNHLYFYWYRQILGQKVEFLVSFYNNEISEKSEIFDDQFSVERPDGSNFTLKIRSTKLEDSAMYFCASSQDSSRFFGPGTRLTVL.

This clonotype was recorded at least ten times. The rearrangement links TRBV19 to TRBJ2-3; weak D call: TRBD2 (5 bases). Germline V gene lookup returns CDR1 LNHDA and CDR2 SQIVND (reference sequence). This CDR3 comprises 16 residues. Trimming cost V 2 bases and J 0 bases, with 12 bases left between them. The DNA of the CDR3 is TGTGCCAGTAGTATAACTCTAGCAGTCAGCACAGATACGCAGTATTTT. Translating it yields CASSITLAVSTDTQYF.

A note on this clonotype: This may arise from a read error, as a much more abundant clone is one base away. V usage is TRBV19 and J usage is TRBJ2-3, with D possibly called TRBD1 or TRBD2 (5 bases each). This CDR3 region has 16 residues. V gave up 3 bases and J gave up 4 bases, with 17 bases separating them. Germline V lookup: CDR1 LNHDA, CDR2 SQIVND (reference sequence). CDR3 amino acids: CASSIRPSRASDTQYF. As DNA, the CDR3 is TGTGCCAGTAGTATCCGGCCTAGCAGGGCGTCAGATACGCAGTATTTT.

This clonotype was picked up many times. This chain joins TRBV6-6 and TRBJ2-7, with TRBD2 as a possible D gene (5 bases). The germline V and J ends were trimmed by 5 bases and 2 bases, with 13 bases remaining between them. The germline V gene encodes CDR1 MNHNY and CDR2 SVGAGI (reference sequence). CDR3 length: 14 residues. The CDR3 bases are TGTGCCAGCAGTCCGGGTACGAGGGCCTACGAGCAGTACTTC. Residues: CASSPGTRAYEQYF.

Ten or more counts support this clonotype. The junction departs from the called germline gene at one end, perhaps through a read error. The rearrangement links TRBV7-7 to TRBJ2-1; perhaps TRBD2 as D (5 bases). The CDR3 is 14 residues long. CDR1 and CDR2 (germline): SSHAT, FNYEAQ (reference sequence). CDR3 amino acids: CASSQQGLNNEQFF. The CDR3 bases are TGTGCTAGCAGCCAACAAGGACTGAACAATGAGCAGTTCTTC. Full variable domain (remainder filled in from reference TRBV7-7 and TRBJ2-1): GAGVSQSPRYKVTKRGQDVTLRCDPISSHATLYWYQQALGQGPEFLTYFNYEAQPDKSGLPSDRFSAERPEGSISTLTIQRTEQRDSAMYRCASSQQGLNNEQFFGPGTRLTVL.

This clonotype was observed at least ten times. This rearrangement joins TRBV7-8 to TRBJ2-1, with 9 bases identical to TRBD1. The trim removed 5 bases at V and 7 bases at J, leaving 9 bases unmatched. The germline gives CDR1 SGHVS, CDR2 FQNEAQ. CDR3 length: 15 residues. The CDR3 DNA reads as TGTGCCAGCAGCCCCGGGACAGGGATGAGGAATGAGCAGTTCTTC. Its protein is CASSPGTGMRNEQFF.

In its sample, this clonotype was seen many times. The chain links TRBV11-2 to TRBJ2-3; perhaps TRBD1 as D (6 bases). Germline CDR1 SGHAT, CDR2 FQNNGV. This CDR3 has 16 residues. V lost 0 bases to trimming and J lost 3 bases, with 13 bases between them. The CDR3 here is CASSLDQGTFTDTQYF. The CDR3 DNA reads TGTGCCAGCAGCTTAGATCAGGGGACCTTTACAGATACGCAGTATTTT.

This clonotype was observed at least ten times. This chain links TRBV9 with TRBJ2-1, with TRBD1 matching over 12 bases. J was trimmed by 9 bases and V by 4 bases; bases with no gene match: 14. Germline CDR1 and CDR2: SGDLS and YYNGEE. This CDR3 region has 17 residues. The CDR3 spells CASSPLPGTGGLFEQFF. CDR3 in DNA: TGTGCCAGCAGCCCACTCCCCGGGACAGGGGGCTTATTTGAGCAGTTCTTC.

This clonotype was seen many times. The rearrangement joins TRBV2 to TRBJ2-1; no clear D gene. This CDR3 spans 13 amino acids. Per the germline V gene, CDR1 is SNHLY and CDR2 is FYNNEI. The V end was cut by 4 bases, the J end by 6 bases, with 10 bases between. CDR3 sequence: CASSVRWVNEQFF. The CDR3 DNA reads as TGTGCCAGCAGTGTTCGTTGGGTCAATGAGCAGTTCTTC.

In its sample, this clonotype was seen many times. The chain uses TRBV10-3 and TRBJ2-3, with TRBD2 matching over 7 bases. The CDR3 runs 13 residues. Germline CDR1 reads ENHRY; CDR2 reads SYGVKD. The CDR3 nucleotides read TGTGCTGTATCGAGGACTAGGGCCGTTCCGCAGTATTTT. It yields the protein CAVSRTRAVPQYF.

This clonotype was found many times. V gene TRBV9 combines with J gene TRBJ2-7, with 7 nucleotides matching TRBD2. This CDR3 spans 17 amino acids. J was trimmed by 6 bases and V by 0 bases; bases with no gene match: 15. Germline V lookup: CDR1 SGDLS, CDR2 YYNGEE. The DNA for the CDR3 is TGTGCCAGCAGCGTAGGTGGGAGGGCCGACGGGTTGGGCGAGCAGTACTTC. Protein product: CASSVGGRADGLGEQYF.

This clonotype occurred a few times. The chain has TRBV4-1 and TRBJ1-5; 8 bases align to TRBD1. The junction had 2 bases not matched to a gene; V was cut back by 0 bases and J by 4 bases. The CDR3 runs 15 residues. Germline V gives CDR1 MGHRA, CDR2 YSYEKL. The CDR3 coding sequence is TGCGCCAGCAGCCAAGATCAGGGGGCAAATCAGCCCCAGCATTTT. It is translated as CASSQDQGANQPQHF.

This chain connects TRBV2 to TRBJ1-3; 10 nucleotides agree with TRBD1. The V segment lost 5 bases and the J segment 1 base; nucleotides outside the gene matches: 14. Germline V gives CDR1 SNHLY, CDR2 FYNNEI. The CDR3 spans 19 residues. The CDR3 region is CASSQTGGRRFESGNTIYF. The CDR3 nucleotides are TGTGCCAGCAGTCAGACAGGGGGCAGGAGGTTCGAGTCTGGAAACACCATATATTTT.

This clonotype was seen many times. J is TRBJ1-6 and V is TRBV2; D unclear. V lost 6 bases and J 0 bases, leaving 9 bases between the germline ends. The CDR3 runs 15 residues. CDR1 and CDR2 from the germline V gene are SNHLY and FYNNEI. The CDR3: CASRAESSYNSPLHF. The CDR3 DNA is TGTGCCAGCAGGGCCGAGAGCTCCTATAATTCACCCCTCCACTTT.

This clonotype was picked up many times. The chain employs TRBV6-6 and TRBJ2-7, with no clear D. The CDR3 consists of 12 residues. Germline lookup yields CDR1 MNHNY and CDR2 SVGAGI (reference sequence). Trimming removed 10 bases at V and 2 bases at J, with 12 bases between. The DNA of the CDR3 is TGTGCCACCTCCAGCGATCCCTACGAGCAGTACTTC. Translating it yields CATSSDPYEQYF.

This clonotype was detected many times. V gene TRBV7-9 combines with J gene TRBJ2-7; 7 bases match TRBD1. Germline V gives CDR1 SEHNR, CDR2 FQNEAQ (reference sequence). V lost 4 bases, J lost 3 bases, and 6 bases stayed unmatched. CDR3 length: 14 amino acids. Here the CDR3 reads CASSSPDRNYEQYF. CDR3 nucleotide sequence: TGTGCCAGCAGCTCCCCGGACAGGAACTACGAGCAGTACTTC.

This clonotype showed up just a few times. This chain connects TRBV3-1 to TRBJ2-7; TRBD1 agrees at 8 bases. CDR3 length: 16 residues. V was clipped by 4 bases and J by 0 bases; unmatched bases: 8. CDR1 and CDR2 (germline): LGHDT, YNNKEL (reference sequence). DNA for the CDR3: TGTGCCAGCAGCCGGAACCAGGGGGCTTTCTCCTACGAGCAGTACTTC. Protein: CASSRNQGAFSYEQYF.

The sample holds many counts of this clonotype. The chain joins TRBV4-2 to TRBJ2-5; no reliable D call. Germline CDR1 reads LGHNA; CDR2 reads YNFKEQ. V lost 1 base to trimming and J lost 5 bases, with 14 bases between them. The CDR3 is made up of 15 amino acids. CDR3 residues: CASSQVMNAQETQYF. CDR3 bases: TGTGCCAGCAGCCAAGTGATGAACGCCCAGGAGACCCAGTACTTC.

Notes on this clonotype: A read error is possible here, since a much larger clone lies one base away. This chain joins TRBV19 and TRBJ1-6; 8 positions match TRBD1. Germline assignment: CDR1 LNHDA and CDR2 SQIVND (reference sequence). V trimming: 5 bases; J trimming: 6 bases; junction bases outside the gene matches: 3. The CDR3 spans 14 residues. CDR3 region: CASSGDRSNSPLHF. As DNA, the CDR3 is TGTGCCAGTAGTGGGGACAGGAGTAATTCACCCCTCCACTTT.

This clonotype was recorded at least ten times. The V gene is TRBV3-1, the J gene TRBJ2-7; TRBD1 matches 7 bases. This CDR3 spans 15 amino acids. Germline CDR1 and CDR2: LGHDT and YNNKEL (reference sequence). The J segment lost 6 bases and the V segment lost 0 bases, leaving 8 bases of the junction unmatched. CDR3 in amino acids: CASSQDGDRAPEQYF. The CDR3, as DNA: TGTGCCAGCAGCCAAGATGGAGACAGGGCCCCCGAGCAGTACTTC.